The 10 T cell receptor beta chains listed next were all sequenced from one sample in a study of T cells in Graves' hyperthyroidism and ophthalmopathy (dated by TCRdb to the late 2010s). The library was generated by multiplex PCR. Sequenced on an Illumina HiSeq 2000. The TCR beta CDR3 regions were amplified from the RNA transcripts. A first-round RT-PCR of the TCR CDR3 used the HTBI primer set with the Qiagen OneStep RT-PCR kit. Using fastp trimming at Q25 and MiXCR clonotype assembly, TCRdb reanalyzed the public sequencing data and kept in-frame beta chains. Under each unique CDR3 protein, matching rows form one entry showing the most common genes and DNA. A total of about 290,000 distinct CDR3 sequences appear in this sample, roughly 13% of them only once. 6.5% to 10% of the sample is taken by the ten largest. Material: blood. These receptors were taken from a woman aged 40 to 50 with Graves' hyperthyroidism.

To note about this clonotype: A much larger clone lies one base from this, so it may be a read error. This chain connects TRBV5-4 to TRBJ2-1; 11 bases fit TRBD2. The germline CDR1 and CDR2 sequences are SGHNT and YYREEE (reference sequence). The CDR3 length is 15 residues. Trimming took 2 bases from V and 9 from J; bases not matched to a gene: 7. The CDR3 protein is CASSFQVAGGSEQFF. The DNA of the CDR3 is TGTGCCAGCAGCTTCCAGGTAGCGGGAGGGAGTGAGCAGTTCTTC.

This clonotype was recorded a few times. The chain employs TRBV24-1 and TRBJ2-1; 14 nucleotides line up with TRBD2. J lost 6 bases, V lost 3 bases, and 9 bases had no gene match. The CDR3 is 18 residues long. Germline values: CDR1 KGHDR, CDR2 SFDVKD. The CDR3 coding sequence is TGTGCCACCAGTGATACCGGGACTAGCGGGAGAAGTCCCAATGAGCAGTTCTTC. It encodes CATSDTGTSGRSPNEQFF.

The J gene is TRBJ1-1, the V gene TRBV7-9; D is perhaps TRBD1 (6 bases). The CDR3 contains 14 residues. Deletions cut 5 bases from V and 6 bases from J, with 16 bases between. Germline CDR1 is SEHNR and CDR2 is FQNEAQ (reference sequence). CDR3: CASSDSTGSSEAFF. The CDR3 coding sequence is TGTGCCAGCAGCGACTCAACAGGGAGCTCTGAAGCTTTCTTT.

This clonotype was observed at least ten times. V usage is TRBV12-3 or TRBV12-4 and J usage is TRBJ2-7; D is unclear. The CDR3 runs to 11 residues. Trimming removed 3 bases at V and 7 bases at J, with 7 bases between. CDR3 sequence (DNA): TGTGCCAGCAGTTTTATGGGGGAGCAGTACTTC. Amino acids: CASSFMGEQYF.

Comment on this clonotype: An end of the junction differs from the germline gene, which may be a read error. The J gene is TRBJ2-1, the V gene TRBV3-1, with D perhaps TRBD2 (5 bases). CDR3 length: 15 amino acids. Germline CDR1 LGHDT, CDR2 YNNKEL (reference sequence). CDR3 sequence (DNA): TGTGCCAGCAGCCCTCGACGCGGGTCCTTCAATGAGCAGTTCTTC. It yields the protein CASSPRRGSFNEQFF.

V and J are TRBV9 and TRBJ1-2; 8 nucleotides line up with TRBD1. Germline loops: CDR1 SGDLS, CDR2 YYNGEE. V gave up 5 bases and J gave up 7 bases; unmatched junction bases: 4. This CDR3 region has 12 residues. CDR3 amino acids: CASREDRAGYTF. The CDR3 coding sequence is TGTGCCAGCAGAGAGGACAGGGCTGGCTACACCTTC. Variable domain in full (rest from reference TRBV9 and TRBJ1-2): DSGVTQTPKHLITATGQRVTLRCSPRSGDLSVYWYQQSLDQGLQFLIQYYNGEERAKGNILERFSAQQFPDLHSELNLSSLELGDSALYFCASREDRAGYTFGSGTRLTVV.

CDR3 amino acids: CASSGGVELGTDTQYF. CDR3 nucleotides: TGTGCCAGCAGCGGAGGCGTTGAACTAGGGACAGATACGCAGTATTTT. The chain has TRBV7-9 and TRBJ2-3, with D perhaps matching TRBD2 (5 bases). The CDR3 has 16 amino acids. V lost 5 bases and J lost 3, with 18 bases in between. Germline V CDR1 and CDR2: SEHNR, FQNEAQ (reference sequence).

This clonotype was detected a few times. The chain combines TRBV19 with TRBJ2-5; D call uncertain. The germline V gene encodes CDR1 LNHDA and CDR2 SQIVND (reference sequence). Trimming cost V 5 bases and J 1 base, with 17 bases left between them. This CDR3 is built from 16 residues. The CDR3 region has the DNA TGTGCCAGTAGTCTCGACCGTTCCCTCCTCCAAGAGACCCAGTACTTC. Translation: CASSLDRSLLQETQYF.

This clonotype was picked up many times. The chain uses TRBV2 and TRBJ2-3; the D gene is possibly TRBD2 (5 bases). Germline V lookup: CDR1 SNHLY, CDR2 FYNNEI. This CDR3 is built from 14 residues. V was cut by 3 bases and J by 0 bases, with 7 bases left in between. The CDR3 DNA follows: TGTGCCAGCAGTGACCGGACTAGCACAGATACGCAGTATTTT. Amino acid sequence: CASSDRTSTDTQYF. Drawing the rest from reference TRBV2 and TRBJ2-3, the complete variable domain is EPEVTQTPSHQVTQMGQEVILRCVPISNHLYFYWYRQILGQKVEFLVSFYNNEISEKSEIFDDQFSVERPDGSNFTLKIRSTKLEDSAMYFCASSDRTSTDTQYFGPGTRLTVL.

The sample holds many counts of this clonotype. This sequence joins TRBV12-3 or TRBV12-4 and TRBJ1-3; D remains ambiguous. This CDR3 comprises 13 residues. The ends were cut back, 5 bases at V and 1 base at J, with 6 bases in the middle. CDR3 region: CASSPTSGNTIYF. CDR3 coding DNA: TGTGCCAGCAGTCCCACGTCTGGAAACACCATATATTTT.